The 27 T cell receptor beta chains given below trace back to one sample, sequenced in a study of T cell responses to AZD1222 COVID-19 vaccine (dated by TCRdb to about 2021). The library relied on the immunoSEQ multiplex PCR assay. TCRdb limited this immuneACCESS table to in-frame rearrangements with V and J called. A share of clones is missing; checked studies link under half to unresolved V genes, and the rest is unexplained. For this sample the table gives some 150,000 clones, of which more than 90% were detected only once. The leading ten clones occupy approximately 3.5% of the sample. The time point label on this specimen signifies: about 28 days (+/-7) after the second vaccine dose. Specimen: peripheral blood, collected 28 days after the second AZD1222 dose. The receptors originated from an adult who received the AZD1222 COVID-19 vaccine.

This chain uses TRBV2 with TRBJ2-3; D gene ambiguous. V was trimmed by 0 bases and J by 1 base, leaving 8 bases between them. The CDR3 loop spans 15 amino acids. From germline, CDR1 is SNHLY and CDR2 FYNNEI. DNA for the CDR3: TGTGCCAGCAGTGAAGCGCACAGACGCACAGATACGCAGTATTTT. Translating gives CASSEAHRRTDTQYF.

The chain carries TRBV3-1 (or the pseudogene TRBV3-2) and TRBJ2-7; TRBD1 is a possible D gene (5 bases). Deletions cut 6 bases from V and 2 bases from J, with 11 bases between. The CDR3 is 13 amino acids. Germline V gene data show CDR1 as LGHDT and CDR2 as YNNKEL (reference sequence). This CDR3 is CASSFQGAYEQYF. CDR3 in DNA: TGTGCCAGCAGTTTCCAAGGGGCCTACGAGCAGTACTTC.

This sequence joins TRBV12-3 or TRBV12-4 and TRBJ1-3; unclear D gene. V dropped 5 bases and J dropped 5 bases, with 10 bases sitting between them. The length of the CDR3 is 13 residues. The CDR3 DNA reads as TGTGCCAGCAGTCGTATTGAACGAAACACCATATATTTT. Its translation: CASSRIERNTIYF.

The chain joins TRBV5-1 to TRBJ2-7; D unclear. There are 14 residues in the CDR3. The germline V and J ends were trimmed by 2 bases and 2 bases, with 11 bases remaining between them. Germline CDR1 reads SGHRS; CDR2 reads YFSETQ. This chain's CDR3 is CASSLEVPAYEQYF. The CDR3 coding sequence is TGCGCCAGCAGCTTAGAGGTTCCGGCCTACGAGCAGTACTTC.

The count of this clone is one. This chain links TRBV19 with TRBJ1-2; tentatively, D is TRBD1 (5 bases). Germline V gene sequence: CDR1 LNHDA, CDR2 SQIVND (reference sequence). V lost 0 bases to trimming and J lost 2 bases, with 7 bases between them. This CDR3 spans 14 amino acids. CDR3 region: CASSIEGGNYGYTF. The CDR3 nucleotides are TGTGCCAGTAGTATAGAGGGGGGGAACTATGGCTACACCTTC.

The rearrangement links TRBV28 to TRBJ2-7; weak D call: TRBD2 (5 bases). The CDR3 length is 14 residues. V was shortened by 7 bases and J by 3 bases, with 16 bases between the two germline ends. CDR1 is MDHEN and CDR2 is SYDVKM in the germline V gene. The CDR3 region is CASNPLEAVYEQYF. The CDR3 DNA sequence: TGTGCCAGCAATCCTCTGGAAGCGGTCTACGAGCAGTACTTC.

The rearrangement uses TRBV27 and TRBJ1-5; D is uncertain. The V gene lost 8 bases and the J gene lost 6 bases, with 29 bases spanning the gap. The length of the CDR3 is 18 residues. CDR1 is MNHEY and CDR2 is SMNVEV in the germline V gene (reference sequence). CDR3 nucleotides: TGTGCCAGCTTCACCTGCAACCGGGCCACCTTTGTAGGTCAGCCCCAGCATTTT. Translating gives CASFTCNRATFVGQPQHF.

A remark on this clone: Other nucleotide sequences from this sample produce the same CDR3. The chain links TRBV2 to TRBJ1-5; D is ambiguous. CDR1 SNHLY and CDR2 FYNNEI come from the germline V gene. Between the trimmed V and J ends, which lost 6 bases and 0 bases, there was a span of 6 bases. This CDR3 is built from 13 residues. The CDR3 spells CASRRDSNQPQHF. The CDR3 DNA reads TGTGCCAGCAGGCGTGATAGCAATCAGCCCCAGCATTTT.

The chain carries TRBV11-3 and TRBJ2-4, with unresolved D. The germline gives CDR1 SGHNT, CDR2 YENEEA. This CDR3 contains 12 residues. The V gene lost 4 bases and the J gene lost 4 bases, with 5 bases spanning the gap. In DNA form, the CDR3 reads TGTGCCAGCAGCTCCCTAAAAAACATTCAGTACTTC. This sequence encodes CASSSLKNIQYF. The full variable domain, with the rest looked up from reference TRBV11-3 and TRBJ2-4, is EAGVVQSPRYKIIEKKQPVAFWCNPISGHNTLYWYLQNLGQGPELLIRYENEEAVDDSQLPKDRFSAERLKGVDSTLKIQPAELGDSAVYLCASSSLKNIQYFGAGTRLSVL.

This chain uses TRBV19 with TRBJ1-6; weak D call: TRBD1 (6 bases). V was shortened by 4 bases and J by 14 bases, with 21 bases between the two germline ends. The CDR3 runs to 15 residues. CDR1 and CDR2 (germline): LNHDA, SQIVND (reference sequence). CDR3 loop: CASSTPGGIQGSLHF. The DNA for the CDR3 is TGTGCCAGTAGTACACCCGGGGGCATTCAAGGGTCCCTCCACTTT.

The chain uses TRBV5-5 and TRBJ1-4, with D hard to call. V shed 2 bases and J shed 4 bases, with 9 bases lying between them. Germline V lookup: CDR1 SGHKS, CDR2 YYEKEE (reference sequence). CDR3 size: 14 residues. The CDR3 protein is CASSFWSHNEKLFF. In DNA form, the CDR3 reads TGTGCCAGCAGCTTCTGGAGCCATAATGAAAAACTGTTTTTT.

CDR3 sequence: CASWLAGGFEDEQFF. The CDR3 DNA reads as TGCGCCAGCTGGTTGGCGGGAGGCTTCGAGGATGAGCAGTTCTTC. The rearrangement links TRBV5-1 to TRBJ2-1; TRBD2 aligns across 8 bases. The CDR3 length is 15 residues. J was trimmed by 8 bases and V by 7 bases; bases with no gene match: 14. Germline V gene lookup returns CDR1 SGHRS and CDR2 YFSETQ.

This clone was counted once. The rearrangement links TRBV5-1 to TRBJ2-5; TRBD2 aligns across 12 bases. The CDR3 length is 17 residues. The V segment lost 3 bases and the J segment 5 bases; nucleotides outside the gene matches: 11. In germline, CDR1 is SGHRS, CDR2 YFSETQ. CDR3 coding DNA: TGCGCCAGCAGCTCGACGGCGACTAGCGGGAGTCGGGAGACCCAGTACTTC. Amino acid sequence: CASSSTATSGSRETQYF.

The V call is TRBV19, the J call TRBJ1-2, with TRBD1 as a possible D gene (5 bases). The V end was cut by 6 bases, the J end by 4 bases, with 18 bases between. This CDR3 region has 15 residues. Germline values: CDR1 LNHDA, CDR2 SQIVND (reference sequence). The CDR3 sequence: CASSWVPGEVYGYTF. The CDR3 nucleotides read TGTGCCAGTAGCTGGGTTCCGGGGGAGGTCTATGGCTACACCTTC.

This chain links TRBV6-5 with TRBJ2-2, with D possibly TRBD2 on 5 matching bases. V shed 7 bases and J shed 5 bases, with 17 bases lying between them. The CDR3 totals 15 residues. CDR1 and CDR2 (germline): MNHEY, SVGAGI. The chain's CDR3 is CASKQGLLRTGELFF. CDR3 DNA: TGTGCCAGCAAACAAGGACTTTTAAGGACCGGGGAGCTGTTTTTT.

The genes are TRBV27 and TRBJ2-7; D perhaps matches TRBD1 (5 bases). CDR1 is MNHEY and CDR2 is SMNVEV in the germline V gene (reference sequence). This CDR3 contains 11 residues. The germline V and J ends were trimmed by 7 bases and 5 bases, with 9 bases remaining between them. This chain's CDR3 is CASIEGDEQYF. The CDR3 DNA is TGTGCCAGCATCGAAGGGGACGAGCAGTACTTC.

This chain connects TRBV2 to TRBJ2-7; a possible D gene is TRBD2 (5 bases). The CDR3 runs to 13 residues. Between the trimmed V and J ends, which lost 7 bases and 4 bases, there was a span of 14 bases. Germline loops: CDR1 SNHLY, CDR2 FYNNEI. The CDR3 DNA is TGTGCCAGCACTTCGGACGGGGAGTACGAGCAGTACTTC. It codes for CASTSDGEYEQYF.

DNA for the CDR3: TGTGCCAGCAGTGCTGGGTTCAGGGGCTACACCTTC. It is translated as CASSAGFRGYTF. The chain has TRBV2 and TRBJ1-2, with D hard to call. Germline-derived CDR1 and CDR2 are SNHLY and FYNNEI. The CDR3 extends over 12 amino acids. V lost 4 bases, J lost 8 bases, and 11 bases lay in between.

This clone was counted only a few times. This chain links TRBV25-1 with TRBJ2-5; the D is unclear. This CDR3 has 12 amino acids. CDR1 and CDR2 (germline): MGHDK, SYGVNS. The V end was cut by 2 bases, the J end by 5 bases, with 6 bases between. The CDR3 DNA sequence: TGTGCCAGCAGTGAAGGGTGGGAGACCCAGTACTTC. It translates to CASSEGWETQYF.

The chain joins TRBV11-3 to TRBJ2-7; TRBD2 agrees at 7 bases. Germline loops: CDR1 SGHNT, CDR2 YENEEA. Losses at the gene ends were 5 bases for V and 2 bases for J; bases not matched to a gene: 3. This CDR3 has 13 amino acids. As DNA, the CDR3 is TGTGCCAGCAGCCGGGACTACACCTACGAGCAGTACTTC. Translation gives CASSRDYTYEQYF.

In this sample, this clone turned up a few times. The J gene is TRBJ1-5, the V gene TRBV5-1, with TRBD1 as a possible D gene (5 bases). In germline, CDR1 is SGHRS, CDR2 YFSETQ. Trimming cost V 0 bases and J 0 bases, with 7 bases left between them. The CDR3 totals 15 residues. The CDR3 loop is CASSLAGGSNQPQHF. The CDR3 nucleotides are TGCGCCAGCAGCTTGGCCGGGGGTAGCAATCAGCCCCAGCATTTT.

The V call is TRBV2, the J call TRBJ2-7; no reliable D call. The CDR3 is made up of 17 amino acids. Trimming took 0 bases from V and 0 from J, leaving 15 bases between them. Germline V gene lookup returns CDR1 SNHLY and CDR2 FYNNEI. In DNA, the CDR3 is TGTGCCAGCAGTGAAGCGAAAGTCGGGTTGAGCTCCTACGAGCAGTACTTC. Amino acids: CASSEAKVGLSSYEQYF.

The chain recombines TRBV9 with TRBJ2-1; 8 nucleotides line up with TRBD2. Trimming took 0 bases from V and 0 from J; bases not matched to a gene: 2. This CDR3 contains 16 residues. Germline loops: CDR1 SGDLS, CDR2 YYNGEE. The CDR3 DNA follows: TGTGCCAGCAGCGTAGTAAGCGGGAGCTCCTACAATGAGCAGTTCTTC. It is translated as CASSVVSGSSYNEQFF.

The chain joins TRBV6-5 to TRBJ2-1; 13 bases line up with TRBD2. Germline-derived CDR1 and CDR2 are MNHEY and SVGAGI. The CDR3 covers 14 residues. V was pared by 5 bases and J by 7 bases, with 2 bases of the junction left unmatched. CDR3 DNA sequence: TGTGCCAGCAGTCGGACTAGCGGGAGAAATGAGCAGTTCTTC. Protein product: CASSRTSGRNEQFF.

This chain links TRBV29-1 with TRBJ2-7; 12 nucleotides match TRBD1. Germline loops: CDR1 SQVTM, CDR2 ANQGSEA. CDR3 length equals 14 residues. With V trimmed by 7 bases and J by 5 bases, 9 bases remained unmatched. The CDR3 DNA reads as TGCAGCGCAAAACCCGGGACAGGGGGCGACGAGCAGTACTTC. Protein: CSAKPGTGGDEQYF.

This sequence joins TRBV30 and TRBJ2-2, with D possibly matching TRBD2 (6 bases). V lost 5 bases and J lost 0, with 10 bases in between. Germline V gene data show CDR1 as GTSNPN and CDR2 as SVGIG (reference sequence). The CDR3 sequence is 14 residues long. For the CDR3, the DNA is TGTGCCTGGGGCGGGACTCCGAACACCGGGGAGCTGTTTTTT. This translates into CAWGGTPNTGELFF.

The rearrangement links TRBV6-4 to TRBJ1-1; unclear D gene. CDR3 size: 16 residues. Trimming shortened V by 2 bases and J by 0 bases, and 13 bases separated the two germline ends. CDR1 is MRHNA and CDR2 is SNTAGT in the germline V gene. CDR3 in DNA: TGTGCCAGCAGTGACGACGCAGGCAAAATGAACACTGAAGCTTTCTTT. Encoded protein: CASSDDAGKMNTEAFF.